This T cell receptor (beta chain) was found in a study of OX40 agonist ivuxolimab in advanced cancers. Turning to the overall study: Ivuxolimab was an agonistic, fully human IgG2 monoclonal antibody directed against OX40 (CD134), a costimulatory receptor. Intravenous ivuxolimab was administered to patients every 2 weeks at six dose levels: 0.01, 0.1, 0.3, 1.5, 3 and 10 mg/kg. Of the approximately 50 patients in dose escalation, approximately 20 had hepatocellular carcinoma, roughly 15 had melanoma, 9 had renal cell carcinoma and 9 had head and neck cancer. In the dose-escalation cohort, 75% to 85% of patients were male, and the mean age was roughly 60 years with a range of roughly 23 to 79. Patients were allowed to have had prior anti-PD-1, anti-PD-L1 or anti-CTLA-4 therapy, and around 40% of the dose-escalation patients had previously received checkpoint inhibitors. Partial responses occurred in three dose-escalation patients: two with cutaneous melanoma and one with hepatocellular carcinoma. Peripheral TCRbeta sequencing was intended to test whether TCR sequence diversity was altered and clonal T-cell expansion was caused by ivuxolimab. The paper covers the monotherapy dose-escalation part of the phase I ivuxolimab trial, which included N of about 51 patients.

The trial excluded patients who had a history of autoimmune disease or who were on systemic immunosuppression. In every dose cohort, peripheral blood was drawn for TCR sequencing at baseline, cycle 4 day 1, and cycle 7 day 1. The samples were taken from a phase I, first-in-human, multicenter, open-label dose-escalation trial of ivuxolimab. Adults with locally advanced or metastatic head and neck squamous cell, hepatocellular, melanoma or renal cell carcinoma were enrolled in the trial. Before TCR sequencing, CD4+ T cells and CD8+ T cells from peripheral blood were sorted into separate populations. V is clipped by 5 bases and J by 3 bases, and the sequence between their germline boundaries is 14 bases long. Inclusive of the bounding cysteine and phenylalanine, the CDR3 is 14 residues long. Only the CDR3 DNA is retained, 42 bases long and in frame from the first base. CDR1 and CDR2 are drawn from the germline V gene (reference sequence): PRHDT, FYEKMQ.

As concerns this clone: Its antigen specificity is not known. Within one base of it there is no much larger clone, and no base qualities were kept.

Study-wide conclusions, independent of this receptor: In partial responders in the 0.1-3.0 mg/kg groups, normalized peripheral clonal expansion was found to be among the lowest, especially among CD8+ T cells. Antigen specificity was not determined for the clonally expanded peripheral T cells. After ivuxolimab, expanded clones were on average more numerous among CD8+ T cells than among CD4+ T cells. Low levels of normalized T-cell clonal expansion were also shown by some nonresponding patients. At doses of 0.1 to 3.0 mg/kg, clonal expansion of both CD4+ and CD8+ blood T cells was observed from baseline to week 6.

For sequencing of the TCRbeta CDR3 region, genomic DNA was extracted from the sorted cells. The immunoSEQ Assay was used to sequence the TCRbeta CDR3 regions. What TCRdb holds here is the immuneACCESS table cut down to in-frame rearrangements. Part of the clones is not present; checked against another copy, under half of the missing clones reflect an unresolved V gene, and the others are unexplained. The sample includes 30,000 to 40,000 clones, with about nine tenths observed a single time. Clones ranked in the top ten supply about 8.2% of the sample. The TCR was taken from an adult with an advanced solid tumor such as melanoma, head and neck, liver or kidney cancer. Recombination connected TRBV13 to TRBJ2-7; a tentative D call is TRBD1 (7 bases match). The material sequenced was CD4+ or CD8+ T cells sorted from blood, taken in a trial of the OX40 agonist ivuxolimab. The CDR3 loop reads CASSRRGTDYEQYF. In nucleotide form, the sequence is TGTGCCAGCAGCCGACGGGGGACAGACTACGAGCAGTACTTC. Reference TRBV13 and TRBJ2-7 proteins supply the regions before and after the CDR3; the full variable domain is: AAGVIQSPRHLIKEKRETATLKCYPIPRHDTVYWYQQGPGQDPQFLISFYEKMQSDKGSIPDRFSAQQFSDYHSELNMSSLELGDSALYFCASSRRGTDYEQYFGPGTRLTVT.